These 29 T cell receptor beta chains originate from one sample sequenced in a study of T-cell reconstitution after alpha-beta-depleted transplantation in children. Using unique molecular identifiers, the investigators prepared the TCRbeta library. A single record per CDR3 protein comes from TCRdb applying MiXCR to the PCR reads. The table lists about 160,000 distinct CDR3 sequences, more than 9.5% of them singletons. The sequenced sample was PBMCs, obtained before TCRalphabeta/CD19-depleted stem cell transplant. The receptor set was obtained from a boy between 2 and 10 years old with acute myeloid leukemia, due to receive a stem cell transplant.

This clonotype occurred many times. The J gene is TRBJ2-5, the V gene TRBV20-1, with D possibly matching TRBD1 (6 bases). Trimming left V 6 bases short and J 5 bases short, with 19 bases between. Germline CDR1 is DFQATT and CDR2 is SNEGSKA (reference sequence). The CDR3 extends over 14 amino acids. CDR3 sequence: CSARGGTSRETQYF. CDR3 coding DNA: TGCAGTGCCCGAGGGGGTACTAGTAGGGAGACCCAGTACTTC.

This clonotype was seen at least ten times. The chain recombines TRBV11-2 with TRBJ2-1; TRBD2 is a possible D gene (7 bases). The CDR3 is 15 amino acids. Trimming removed 5 bases from V and 5 bases from J, with 16 bases in between. Germline values: CDR1 SGHAT, CDR2 FQNNGV. CDR3 DNA sequence: TGTGCCAGCAGCCTCCCGGGGGGCGCCCACAATGAGCAGTTCTTC. It codes for CASSLPGGAHNEQFF.

This clonotype was seen at least ten times. The chain carries TRBV20-1 and TRBJ1-1; D unclear. The V end lost 0 bases, the J end lost 9 bases, and 8 bases lay between the germline ends. CDR3 size: 11 residues. In germline, CDR1 is DFQATT, CDR2 SNEGSKA (reference sequence). The CDR3: CSARDPDKAFF. CDR3 DNA sequence: TGCAGTGCTAGAGATCCGGATAAAGCTTTCTTT.

This clonotype has at least ten counts. The chain joins TRBV20-1 to TRBJ2-7, with TRBD2 matching over 10 bases. The CDR3 totals 15 residues. The germline CDR1 and CDR2 sequences are DFQATT and SNEGSKA (reference sequence). With 0 bases clipped from V and 3 bases from J, the junction kept 5 bases outside the gene matches. This chain's CDR3 is CSARDPSGRLYEQYF. Here the CDR3 DNA reads TGCAGTGCTAGAGATCCTAGCGGGAGACTCTACGAGCAGTACTTC.

This chain connects TRBV20-1 to TRBJ2-7, with TRBD2 matching over 10 bases. Germline trimming cut 2 bases from V and 2 bases from J; bases unmatched to any gene: 18. This CDR3 comprises 19 residues. The V gene's germline CDR1 is DFQATT and CDR2 SNEGSKA (reference sequence). The CDR3 sequence: CSARSRAGLAGDSAYEQYF. CDR3 DNA: TGCAGTGCTAGATCCCGCGCGGGCCTAGCGGGAGATTCAGCCTACGAGCAGTACTTC.

This clonotype has at least ten counts. The V call is TRBV12-3 or TRBV12-4, the J call TRBJ2-7; D possibly corresponds to TRBD1 (5 bases). The CDR3 length is 12 residues. Trimming shortened V by 6 bases and J by 3 bases, and 9 bases separated the two germline ends. As DNA, the CDR3 is TGTGCCAGCAGGGACAAGGACTACGAGCAGTACGTC. Translated: CASRDKDYEQYV.

This clonotype was seen repeatedly, ten times or more. This chain uses TRBV5-1 with TRBJ1-2; the match to TRBD1 covers 9 bases. The length of the CDR3 is 14 residues. Germline CDR1 and CDR2: SGHRS and YFSETQ. The J segment lost 5 bases and the V segment lost 1 base, leaving 3 bases of the junction unmatched. The CDR3 loop reads CASSLWDREYGYTF. The CDR3 bases are TGCGCCAGCAGCTTGTGGGACAGGGAGTATGGCTACACCTTC.

This clonotype was recorded at least ten times. The chain has TRBV18 and TRBJ1-1, with D possibly matching TRBD1 (5 bases). V lost 2 bases and J lost 11, with 12 bases in between. The germline CDR1 and CDR2 sequences are KGHSH and LQKENI. This CDR3 has 12 residues. DNA for the CDR3: TGTGCCAGCTCACCAATCGGGGGGGAGGCTTTCTTT. Protein product: CASSPIGGEAFF.

This clonotype was counted ten times or more. CDR3 loop: CASSFTGAGEQYF. Written as DNA, the CDR3 is TGTGCCAGCAGTTTTACCGGGGCGGGCGAGCAGTACTTC. The rearrangement uses TRBV27 and TRBJ2-7, with D perhaps assigned TRBD1 or TRBD2 (5 bases each). The germline V gene has CDR1 MNHEY and CDR2 SMNVEV (reference sequence). This CDR3 has 13 amino acids. Trimming took off 3 bases at V and 6 bases at J, with 12 bases between the two ends.

In its sample, this clonotype was seen many times. The rearrangement joins TRBV2 to TRBJ2-5; TRBD1 is a possible D gene (6 bases). The V end lost 4 bases, the J end lost 7 bases, and 13 bases lay between the germline ends. In germline, CDR1 is SNHLY, CDR2 FYNNEI. This CDR3 has 13 amino acids. Written as DNA, the CDR3 is TGTGCCAGCAGTGCAGGGAAAGGGGGGACCCAGTACTTC. This translates into CASSAGKGGTQYF.

A word on this clonotype: A much bigger clone sits one base away, suggesting this may be a read error. The rearrangement links TRBV3-1 to TRBJ2-1; 7 bases match TRBD2. CDR1 and CDR2 from the germline V gene are LGHDT and YNNKEL (reference sequence). This CDR3 comprises 17 residues. This chain's CDR3 is CATSQVPLTSLRDEQFF. DNA for the CDR3: TGTGCCACCAGCCAAGTTCCACTGACTAGCTTGAGGGATGAGCAGTTCTTC.

This clonotype was recorded many times. V gene TRBV18 combines with J gene TRBJ1-1, with D uncertain. Trimming removed 6 bases from V and 1 base from J, with 9 bases in between. The CDR3 consists of 13 residues. The V gene's germline CDR1 is KGHSH and CDR2 LQKENI. The CDR3 region is CASSLSENTEAFF. CDR3 DNA: TGTGCCAGCTCCCTAAGTGAGAACACTGAAGCTTTCTTT.

This clonotype was counted at least ten times. The rearrangement joins TRBV5-1 to TRBJ2-7; TRBD1 is a possible D gene (6 bases). Trimming took 4 bases from V and 3 from J, leaving 14 bases between them. In germline, CDR1 is SGHRS, CDR2 YFSETQ. The CDR3 length is 14 residues. In DNA form, the CDR3 reads TGCGCCAGCAGCCCCAGAGACAGGTACTACGAGCAGTACTTC. It encodes CASSPRDRYYEQYF. Based on the CDR3 plus reference TRBV5-1 and TRBJ2-7, the full variable domain is KAGVTQTPRYLIKTRGQQVTLSCSPISGHRSVSWYQQTPGQGLQFLFEYFSETQRNKGNFPGRFSGRQFSNSRSEMNVSTLELGDSALYLCASSPRDRYYEQYFGPGTRLTVT.

This rearrangement joins TRBV19 to TRBJ1-1; TRBD1 aligns across 9 bases. The CDR3 runs 14 residues. Germline lookup yields CDR1 LNHDA and CDR2 SQIVND (reference sequence). Trimming at V came to 6 bases and at J to 4 bases, leaving 6 bases not matched to a gene. Written as DNA, the CDR3 is TGTGCCAGTAGGGACGGGGGACAGGGCACTGAAGCTTTCTTT. Translating it yields CASRDGGQGTEAFF. The full variable domain, in which reference TRBV19 and TRBJ1-1 provide the parts outside the CDR3, is DGGITQSPKYLFRKEGQNVTLSCEQNLNHDAMYWYRQDPGQGLRLIYYSQIVNDFQKGDIAEGYSVSREKKESFPLTVTSAQKNPTAFYLCASRDGGQGTEAFFGQGTRLTVV.

This clonotype has at least ten counts. The chain recombines TRBV28 with TRBJ2-3; D unresolved. CDR3 size: 14 residues. Germline V gene data show CDR1 as MDHEN and CDR2 as SYDVKM. V shed 7 bases and J shed 2 bases, with 13 bases lying between them. The CDR3 is CASIKKVPTDTQYF. The CDR3 coding sequence is TGTGCCAGCATTAAGAAGGTACCCACAGATACGCAGTATTTT.

This clonotype has at least ten counts. This chain joins TRBV2 and TRBJ2-3, with D uncertain. V was pared by 7 bases and J by 0 bases, with 11 bases between. The CDR3 contains 14 residues. Germline loops: CDR1 SNHLY, CDR2 FYNNEI. CDR3 sequence: CASMTRLSTDTQYF. Written as DNA, the CDR3 is TGTGCCAGCATGACGAGACTTAGCACAGATACGCAGTATTTT.

Details on this clonotype: Given a much more abundant clone one base away, this may be a read error. CDR3 loop: CSAEPGYYGYPF. The CDR3 region has the DNA TGCAGTGCCGAACCCGGCTACTATGGCTACCCCTTC. J is TRBJ1-2 and V is TRBV20-1; no clear D gene. The CDR3 contains 12 residues. Looked up from germline, CDR1 is DFQATT and CDR2 is SNEGSKA (reference sequence).

This clonotype was seen ten or more times. The chain links TRBV24-1 to TRBJ2-2; 8 bases map to TRBD1. The CDR3 sequence is 16 residues long. Germline V gene lookup returns CDR1 KGHDR and CDR2 SFDVKD. The V and J ends lost 4 bases and 1 base, in that order; junction bases with no gene match: 4. The CDR3 region is CATSDAGTGNTGELFF. DNA for the CDR3: TGTGCCACCAGTGACGCCGGGACAGGGAACACCGGGGAGCTGTTTTTT.

This clonotype was recorded at least ten times. The chain combines TRBV5-1 with TRBJ2-3; 11 nucleotides agree with TRBD2. CDR3 length: 17 residues. The J segment lost 4 bases and the V segment lost 3 bases, leaving 10 bases of the junction unmatched. Looked up from germline, CDR1 is SGHRS and CDR2 is YFSETQ. CDR3 bases: TGCGCCAGCAGCTCGTTCCTTAGCGGGGGGGCAGCAGATACGCAGTATTTT. Residues: CASSSFLSGGAADTQYF.

This clonotype has at least ten counts. The chain couples TRBV20-1 to TRBJ1-2, with TRBD1 matching over 8 bases. This CDR3 comprises 14 residues. Germline lookup yields CDR1 DFQATT and CDR2 SNEGSKA (reference sequence). V lost 0 bases and J lost 4; bases outside the gene matches: 4. DNA for the CDR3: TGCAGTGCTAGAGATTGGACAGGGATCTATGGCTACACCTTC. Its protein product is CSARDWTGIYGYTF.

This sequence joins TRBV3-1 and TRBJ2-5, with 9 bases matching TRBD2. Germline V CDR1 and CDR2: LGHDT, YNNKEL (reference sequence). The trim removed 4 bases at V and 5 bases at J, leaving 8 bases unmatched. The CDR3 covers 15 residues. The CDR3 here is CASSPLGLAGETQYF. The CDR3 DNA reads as TGTGCCAGCAGCCCCTTGGGACTAGCCGGTGAGACCCAGTACTTC.

Many counts were recorded for this clonotype. V usage is TRBV5-5 and J usage is TRBJ1-5; D unresolved. CDR1 is SGHKS, CDR2 YYEKEE, per germline (reference sequence). This CDR3 is 15 amino acids long. V dropped 0 bases and J dropped 3 bases, with 10 bases sitting between them. CDR3 in amino acids: CASSLDVQYNQPQHF. The CDR3 DNA sequence: TGTGCCAGCAGCTTGGATGTGCAGTACAATCAGCCCCAGCATTTT.

This clonotype was found many times. This sequence joins TRBV10-3 and TRBJ2-7; 8 nucleotides align to TRBD1. Germline V gene lookup returns CDR1 ENHRY and CDR2 SYGVKD. The CDR3 has 14 amino acids. V lost 7 bases, J lost 2 bases, and 7 bases stayed unmatched. The CDR3 nucleotides are TGTGCCATCAACGACAGGGGTCCAGCCTACGAGCAGTACTTC. Translating gives CAINDRGPAYEQYF.

This clonotype was found many times. This chain connects TRBV5-1 to TRBJ1-2; no clear D gene. V was trimmed by 0 bases and J by 7 bases, leaving 16 bases between them. Germline lookup yields CDR1 SGHRS and CDR2 YFSETQ. This CDR3 contains 15 residues. The CDR3 region is CASSLAGRDSGGYTF. The CDR3 DNA reads TGCGCCAGCAGCTTGGCCGGAAGGGATTCCGGTGGCTACACCTTC.

This clonotype was counted ten times or more. J is TRBJ1-5 and V is TRBV2, with D tentatively TRBD1 (5 bases). The CDR3 is made up of 14 amino acids. The V and J ends lost 1 base and 7 bases respectively, with 11 bases between them. CDR1 SNHLY and CDR2 FYNNEI come from the germline V gene. CDR3 sequence (DNA): TGTGCCAGCAGTGAAGTGAGGGGATGGCAGCCCCAGCATTTT. It encodes CASSEVRGWQPQHF.

This clonotype was recorded many times. The V gene is TRBV7-6, the J gene TRBJ2-3; possibly TRBD2 for D (7 bases). The V and J ends lost 5 bases and 3 bases respectively, with 12 bases between them. Germline CDR1 is SGHVS and CDR2 is FNYEAQ. CDR3 length equals 14 residues. CDR3 residues: CASSGRGPTDTQYF. CDR3 DNA: TGTGCCAGCAGCGGGCGGGGGCCGACAGATACGCAGTATTTT.

This clonotype came up many times. The V and J genes are TRBV10-3 and TRBJ2-3, with 7 bases matching TRBD1. V shed 7 bases and J 3 bases; nucleotides not matched to a gene: 7. The CDR3 length is 14 residues. CDR1 ENHRY and CDR2 SYGVKD come from the germline V gene. In DNA form, the CDR3 reads TGTGCCATCAAATGGGACAGAAAAACAGATACGCAGTATTTT. Protein sequence: CAIKWDRKTDTQYF.

This clonotype has at least ten counts. The rearrangement links TRBV4-2 to TRBJ1-1, with TRBD1 matching 7 bases. The germline V gene encodes CDR1 LGHNA and CDR2 YNFKEQ. Germline trimming cut 4 bases from V and 0 bases from J; bases unmatched to any gene: 8. CDR3 length equals 16 residues. In nucleotides, the CDR3 is TGTGCCAGCAGCCCGGAGGGGGCCGACATGAACACTGAAGCTTTCTTT. Its protein product is CASSPEGADMNTEAFF.

This clonotype was counted at least ten times. The rearrangement links TRBV24-1 to TRBJ2-1; TRBD1 agrees at 9 bases. This CDR3 spans 15 amino acids. The V gene's germline CDR1 is KGHDR and CDR2 SFDVKD. V lost 10 bases to trimming and J lost 5 bases; unmatched junction nucleotides: 11. The CDR3 bases are TGTGCCACGTACGGGTGGGACAGGGTGGACAATGAGCAGTTCTTC. Residues: CATYGWDRVDNEQFF.